Below are 26 T cell receptor beta chains sequenced from a single sample in a study of blood T cell repertoires in COVID-19. Generated by immunoSEQ multiplex PCR, the TCRdb table keeps only in-frame clones and is missing some. In the table there are fewer than 150,000 clones, about 88% of which are singletons. Input material: peripheral blood. These receptors originate from a man in his forties with acute or convalescent COVID-19.

The chain carries TRBV6-4 and TRBJ2-3; 11 bases are a match to TRBD2. Per the germline V gene, CDR1 is MRHNA and CDR2 is SNTAGT. This CDR3 has 15 residues. V lost 5 bases to trimming and J lost 4 bases; unmatched junction nucleotides: 5. The CDR3 reads CASSRSGGGADTQYF. The CDR3 nucleotides read TGTGCCAGCAGTCGTAGCGGGGGGGGAGCAGATACGCAGTATTTT.

The gene calls are TRBV7-7 and TRBJ2-5; TRBD1 matches at 8 bases. Trimming took 6 bases from V and 2 from J; bases not matched to a gene: 8. Germline V gives CDR1 SSHAT, CDR2 FNYEAQ (reference sequence). This CDR3 region has 15 residues. The CDR3 here is CASRPTGGPQETQYF. The DNA for the CDR3 is TGTGCCAGCAGACCCACAGGGGGACCACAAGAGACCCAGTACTTC.

The rearrangement uses TRBV11-2 and TRBJ2-1; TRBD2 aligns across 14 bases. Germline trimming cut 5 bases from V and 4 bases from J; bases unmatched to any gene: 7. Germline CDR1 reads SGHAT; CDR2 reads FQNNGV. This CDR3 is 17 amino acids long. DNA of the CDR3: TGTGCCAGCAGCCATGGACTAGCGGGGGGTATGTACAATGAGCAGTTCTTC. Residues: CASSHGLAGGMYNEQFF. Supplemented by reference TRBV11-2 and TRBJ2-1, the full variable domain reads EAGVAQSPRYKIIEKRQSVAFWCNPISGHATLYWYQQILGQGPKLLIQFQNNGVVDDSQLPKDRFSAERLKGVDSTLKIQPAKLEDSAVYLCASSHGLAGGMYNEQFFGPGTRLTVL.

The rearrangement uses TRBV9 and TRBJ2-3; TRBD2 aligns across 9 bases. Germline values: CDR1 SGDLS, CDR2 YYNGEE. The junction had 0 bases not matched to a gene; V was cut back by 4 bases and J by 0 bases. The CDR3 length is 14 residues. The CDR3 region is CASSTSGSTDTQYF. The DNA of the CDR3 is TGTGCCAGCAGCACTAGCGGGAGCACAGATACGCAGTATTTT.

This chain joins TRBV14 and TRBJ1-1, with 7 bases fitting TRBD1. V shed 5 bases and J 4 bases; nucleotides not matched to a gene: 16. CDR3 length: 17 amino acids. Germline V lookup: CDR1 SGHDN, CDR2 FVKESK. The CDR3 sequence: CASSTDRLWYWSTEAFF. CDR3 bases: TGTGCCAGCAGCACGGACAGGCTCTGGTATTGGTCCACTGAAGCTTTCTTT.

This clone came up a few times. This rearrangement joins TRBV6-6 to TRBJ2-1; TRBD1 matches 7 bases. Germline values: CDR1 MNHNY, CDR2 SVGAGI (reference sequence). The junction had 5 bases not matched to a gene; V was cut back by 5 bases and J by 4 bases. The CDR3 sequence is 14 residues long. The CDR3 loop reads CASSNQGEYNEQFF. Here the CDR3 DNA reads TGTGCCAGCAGTAATCAGGGGGAGTACAATGAGCAGTTCTTC.

This chain uses TRBV6-5 with TRBJ2-7; tentative D call: TRBD2 (7 bases). V shed 8 bases and J shed 2 bases, with 13 bases lying between them. CDR1 is MNHEY, CDR2 SVGAGI, per germline. The CDR3 covers 13 residues. In DNA form, the CDR3 reads TGTGCCAGCGTTAGGGGGGGGGCCTACGAGCAGTACTTC. Its protein product is CASVRGGAYEQYF.

This chain connects TRBV30 to TRBJ2-1; 11 positions agree with TRBD2. Germline V lookup: CDR1 GTSNPN, CDR2 SVGIG (reference sequence). The junction had 6 bases not matched to a gene; V was cut back by 3 bases and J by 8 bases. This CDR3 region has 14 residues. The CDR3 loop is CAWSSSGGLDEQFF. CDR3 nucleotide sequence: TGTGCCTGGAGCTCTAGCGGGGGGTTGGATGAGCAGTTCTTC.

The chain combines TRBV7-9 with TRBJ2-3; the match to TRBD2 covers 8 bases. This CDR3 spans 16 amino acids. Germline CDR1 reads SEHNR; CDR2 reads FQNEAQ (reference sequence). Germline trimming cut 5 bases from V and 5 bases from J; bases unmatched to any gene: 12. CDR3: CASSPPGLEGEDTQYF. CDR3 DNA sequence: TGTGCCAGCAGCCCCCCGGGACTAGAAGGTGAAGATACGCAGTATTTT. The full variable domain, completed using reference TRBV7-9 and TRBJ2-3, is DTGVSQNPRHKITKRGQNVTFRCDPISEHNRLYWYRQTLGQGPEFLTYFQNEAQLEKSRLLSDRFSAERPKGSFSTLEIQRTEQGDSAMYLCASSPPGLEGEDTQYFGPGTRLTVL.

This clone showed up just a few times. The rearrangement joins TRBV4-2 to TRBJ2-7; the match to TRBD2 covers 12 bases. Trimming cost V 4 bases and J 4 bases; bases outside gene matches: 8. The CDR3 runs to 16 residues. CDR1 LGHNA and CDR2 YNFKEQ come from the germline V gene. Written as DNA, the CDR3 is TGTGCCAGCAGCCTCCCGACTAGCGGGGGCCATTACGAGCAGTACTTC. It encodes CASSLPTSGGHYEQYF.

The gene calls are TRBV5-1 and TRBJ1-1; D is ambiguous. Trimming removed 1 base from V and 5 bases from J, with 15 bases in between. Germline values: CDR1 SGHRS, CDR2 YFSETQ. CDR3 length equals 15 residues. As DNA, the CDR3 is TGCGCCAGCAGCTTGTTTGTGGAGGGAGGAACTGAAGCTTTCTTT. Translating gives CASSLFVEGGTEAFF.

The J gene is TRBJ2-3, the V gene TRBV19; D may be TRBD2 (7 bases). The CDR3 is 15 amino acids. Trimming removed 6 bases at V and 2 bases at J, with 15 bases between. Germline CDR1 reads LNHDA; CDR2 reads SQIVND (reference sequence). This CDR3 is CASRFAGATTDTQYF. In DNA form, the CDR3 reads TGTGCCAGTAGGTTCGCGGGGGCGACCACAGATACGCAGTATTTT.

V is TRBV7-8 and J is TRBJ2-3, with D possibly being TRBD2 (6 bases). CDR3 length equals 19 residues. Germline V gives CDR1 SGHVS, CDR2 FQNEAQ. The V and J ends lost 2 bases and 4 bases respectively, with 25 bases between them. The CDR3 sequence is CASSLHRPERAPIADTQYF. DNA for the CDR3: TGTGCCAGCAGCTTACACCGGCCTGAGCGGGCCCCTATTGCAGATACGCAGTATTTT.

DNA of the CDR3: TGTGCCAGCAGGGGGAGGAGCTCCTATAATTCACCCCTCCACTTT. Its translation: CASRGRSSYNSPLHF. The chain combines TRBV2 with TRBJ1-6; the D is unclear. Trimming stripped 6 bases from V and 0 bases from J, with 9 bases between. CDR1 is SNHLY and CDR2 is FYNNEI in the germline V gene. The CDR3 is made up of 15 amino acids.

The V and J genes are TRBV24-1 and TRBJ2-3; D not certain. V was trimmed by 1 base and J by 2 bases, leaving 9 bases between them. The CDR3 is 15 residues long. Germline CDR1 KGHDR, CDR2 SFDVKD. The CDR3: CATSDFRLPTDTQYF. In DNA form, the CDR3 reads TGTGCCACCAGTGATTTCAGGCTTCCCACAGATACGCAGTATTTT.

This chain links TRBV4-1 with TRBJ2-6; 9 bases fit TRBD1. CDR1 is MGHRA, CDR2 YSYEKL, per germline. J gave up 0 bases and V 2 bases, and 8 bases lay outside the gene matches. The CDR3 runs 19 residues. CDR3 in amino acids: CASSQWGQGYHSGANVLTF. The CDR3 DNA follows: TGCGCCAGCAGCCAATGGGGACAGGGATACCACTCTGGGGCCAACGTCCTGACTTTC.

The chain couples TRBV5-4 to TRBJ2-1, with 9 bases lining up with TRBD2. Trimming removed 0 bases from V and 2 bases from J; junction bases left unmatched: 0. CDR3 size: 15 residues. The germline V gene encodes CDR1 SGHNT and CDR2 YYREEE (reference sequence). The CDR3 spells CASSLASGAYNEQFF. For the CDR3, the DNA is TGTGCCAGCAGCTTGGCTAGCGGGGCCTACAATGAGCAGTTCTTC.

The genes are TRBV4-1 and TRBJ2-1, with TRBD1 matching 9 bases. Germline V gene lookup returns CDR1 MGHRA and CDR2 YSYEKL. The CDR3 is made up of 15 amino acids. V was clipped by 6 bases and J by 4 bases; unmatched bases: 7. CDR3 nucleotides: TGCGCCAGCAGGGACAGGGGACGTGAATACAATGAGCAGTTCTTC. Its protein is CASRDRGREYNEQFF.

This clone has just a few counts. V usage is TRBV7-3 and J usage is TRBJ2-2, with TRBD1 as a possible D gene (5 bases). Germline CDR1 and CDR2: SGHTA and FQGTGA. There are 18 residues in the CDR3. V lost 0 bases and J lost 6, with 20 bases in between. DNA for the CDR3: TGTGCCAGCAGCTTAACTTACACGACGGACATTCTTGCCGGGGAGCTGTTTTTT. This gives the protein CASSLTYTTDILAGELFF.

The chain uses TRBV24-1 and TRBJ2-2; a possible D gene is TRBD1 (6 bases). The CDR3 spans 17 residues. The V end lost 0 bases, the J end lost 4 bases, and 14 bases lay between the germline ends. Looked up from germline, CDR1 is KGHDR and CDR2 is SFDVKD. This CDR3 is CATSDLQGPAITGELFF. The DNA for the CDR3 is TGTGCCACCAGTGATTTGCAGGGGCCCGCGATCACCGGGGAGCTGTTTTTT.

The rearrangement joins TRBV24-1 to TRBJ2-2, with 7 bases fitting TRBD1. CDR1 and CDR2 (germline): KGHDR, SFDVKD. CDR3 length equals 16 residues. Losses at the gene ends were 2 bases for V and 4 bases for J; bases not matched to a gene: 6. CDR3: CATSDSDRASTGELFF. Here the CDR3 DNA reads TGTGCCACCAGTGATTCAGACAGGGCCAGCACCGGGGAGCTGTTTTTT.

V and J are TRBV7-3 and TRBJ2-7, with TRBD1 matching over 7 bases. J lost 6 bases, V lost 5 bases, and 10 bases had no gene match. The CDR3 extends over 14 amino acids. The germline V gene encodes CDR1 SGHTA and CDR2 FQGTGA. The CDR3 loop is CASSLSTGAGEQYF. The CDR3 DNA sequence: TGTGCCAGCAGCCTTTCAACAGGGGCGGGCGAGCAGTACTTC.

This chain links TRBV2 with TRBJ2-2; tentatively, D is TRBD1 (5 bases). The germline V gene encodes CDR1 SNHLY and CDR2 FYNNEI. V was pared by 5 bases and J by 2 bases, with 9 bases between. The CDR3 is 14 amino acids. The CDR3 DNA reads as TGTGCCAGCAGTCGCAGGGTAAACACCGGGGAGCTGTTTTTT. This sequence encodes CASSRRVNTGELFF.

The V call is TRBV7-2, the J call TRBJ1-4; 7 positions agree with TRBD1. Germline values: CDR1 SGHTA, CDR2 FQGNSA. After removal of 1 base from V and 10 bases from J, the junction contained 9 bases not matched to a gene. CDR3 size: 15 residues. The CDR3 region is CASSLVDRVFGKLFF. The CDR3 nucleotides read TGTGCCAGCAGCTTAGTAGACAGGGTTTTTGGAAAACTGTTTTTT. The full variable domain, with the rest looked up from reference TRBV7-2 and TRBJ1-4, is GAGVSQSPSNKVTEKGKDVELRCDPISGHTALYWYRQSLGQGLEFLIYFQGNSAPDKSGLPSDRFSAERTGGSVSTLTIQRTQQEDSAVYLCASSLVDRVFGKLFFGSGTQLSVL.

The chain has TRBV24-1 and TRBJ2-1, with D possibly matching TRBD2 (6 bases). Germline loops: CDR1 KGHDR, CDR2 SFDVKD. Trimming shortened V by 4 bases and J by 7 bases, and 16 bases separated the two germline ends. The CDR3 consists of 15 residues. CDR3 in amino acids: CATSDPQEGRNEQFF. The DNA of the CDR3 is TGTGCCACCAGTGACCCCCAGGAGGGGAGGAATGAGCAGTTCTTC.

The J gene is TRBJ2-7, the V gene TRBV5-1, with TRBD2 matching over 7 bases. The CDR3 runs 15 residues. The V and J ends lost 4 bases and 0 bases, in that order; junction bases with no gene match: 7. The germline CDR1 and CDR2 sequences are SGHRS and YFSETQ. DNA of the CDR3: TGCGCCAGCAGCGGGGACTCGGGAGGCTCCTACGAGCAGTACTTC. Translated, it gives CASSGDSGGSYEQYF.